This T cell receptor (beta chain) is from a study of T cells after yellow fever vaccination. This clonotype has a handful of counts. TCRdb passed the 5' RACE reads through MiXCR, listing each CDR3 protein once. Found here are some 220,000 distinct CDR3 sequences, roughly 3% of them singletons; the top ten hold 3.2%. The CDR3 length is 15 residues. Trimming left V 1 base short and J 3 bases short, with 12 bases between. Sample: CD4+ T cells sorted from PBMCs, taken 10 days after the yellow fever booster vaccination. The rearrangement joins TRBV12-3 or TRBV12-4 to TRBJ1-1; D unresolved. This receptor was taken from a man between 18 and 35 years old who received the YFV17D yellow fever vaccine. DNA of the CDR3: TGTGCCAGCAGTTTAGGGACTGGTGGTTACACTGAAGCTTTCTTT. Amino acid sequence: CASSLGTGGYTEAFF.